The clone carrying this T cell receptor beta chain was seen just once. The entry originates in a study of shared clonotypes between healthy human individuals. Trimming pared 1 base from V and 0 bases from J, leaving 13 bases between. Germline V lookup: CDR1 SGHTS, CDR2 YDEGEE. This CDR3 has 17 residues. Using approximately 190 ng DNA, approximately 30,000 T cell genomes, the sorted-subset replicate PCRs were run. TCRdb's copy holds only in-frame clones and misses some; the assay was immunoSEQ multiplex PCR. Of 2,500,000 or so clones listed, 85% to 95% are singletons. The V and J genes are TRBV5-8 and TRBJ2-2; maybe TRBD2 (7 bases). The receptor was isolated from a man younger than 35 in good health. Some clones in this sample may be carry-over from other donors' samples. The source material was naive CD4+ T cells from PBMCs. Subset of the sample: CD45RA+ positively selected. DNA for the CDR3: TGTGCCAGCAGCTTGTTGGGGGGGGCCCCGAACACCGGGGAGCTGTTTTTT. Translation gives CASSLLGGAPNTGELFF.